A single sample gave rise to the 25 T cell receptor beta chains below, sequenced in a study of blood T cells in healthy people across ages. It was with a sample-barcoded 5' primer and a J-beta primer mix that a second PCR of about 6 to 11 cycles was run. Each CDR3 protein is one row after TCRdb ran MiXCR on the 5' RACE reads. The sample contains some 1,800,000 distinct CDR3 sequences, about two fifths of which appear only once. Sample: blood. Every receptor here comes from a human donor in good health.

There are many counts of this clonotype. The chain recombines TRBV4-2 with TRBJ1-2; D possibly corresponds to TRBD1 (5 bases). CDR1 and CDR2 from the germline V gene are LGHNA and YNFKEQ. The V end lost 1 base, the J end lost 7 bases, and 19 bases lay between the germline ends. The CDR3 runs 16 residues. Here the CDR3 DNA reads TGTGCCAGCAGCCAAGCTTTCGGCAGGGAGGTTGGTGGCTACACCTTC. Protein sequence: CASSQAFGREVGGYTF.

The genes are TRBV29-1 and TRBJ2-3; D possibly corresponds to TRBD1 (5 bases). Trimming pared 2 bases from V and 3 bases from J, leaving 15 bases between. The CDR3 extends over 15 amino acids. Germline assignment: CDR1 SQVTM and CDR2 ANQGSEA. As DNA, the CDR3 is TGCAGCGTTGAAAGGACAAGGGGTGGGACAGATACGCAGTATTTT. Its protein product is CSVERTRGGTDTQYF.

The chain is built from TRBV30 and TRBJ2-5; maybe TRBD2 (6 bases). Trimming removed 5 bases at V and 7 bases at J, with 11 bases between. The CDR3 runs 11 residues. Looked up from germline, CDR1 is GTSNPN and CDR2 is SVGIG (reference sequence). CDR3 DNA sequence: TGTGCCTGGGCGCTCGGGGGGACCCAGTACTTC. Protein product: CAWALGGTQYF. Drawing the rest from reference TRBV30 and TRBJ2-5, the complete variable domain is SQTIHQWPATLVQPVGSPLSLECTVEGTSNPNLYWYRQAAGRGLQLLFYSVGIGQISSEVPQNLSASRPQDRQFILSSKKLLLSDSGFYLCAWALGGTQYFGPGTRLLVL.

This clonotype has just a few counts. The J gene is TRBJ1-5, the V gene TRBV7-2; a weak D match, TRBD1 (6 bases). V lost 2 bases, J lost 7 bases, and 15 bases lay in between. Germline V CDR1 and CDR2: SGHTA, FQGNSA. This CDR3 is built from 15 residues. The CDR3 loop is CASSLSSDRQQPQHF. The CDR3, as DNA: TGTGCCAGCAGCTTAAGTTCTGACAGGCAACAGCCCCAGCATTTT.

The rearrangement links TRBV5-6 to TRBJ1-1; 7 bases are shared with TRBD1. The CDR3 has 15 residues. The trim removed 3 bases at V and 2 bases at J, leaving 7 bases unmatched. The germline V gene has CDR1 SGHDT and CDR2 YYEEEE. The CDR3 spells CASSSKDRANTEAFF. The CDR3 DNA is TGTGCCAGCAGCTCGAAAGACAGGGCCAACACTGAAGCTTTCTTT.

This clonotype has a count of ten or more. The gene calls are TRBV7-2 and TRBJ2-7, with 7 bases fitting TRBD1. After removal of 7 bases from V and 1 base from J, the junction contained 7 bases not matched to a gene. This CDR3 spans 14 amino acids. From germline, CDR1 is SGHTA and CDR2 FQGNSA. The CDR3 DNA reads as TGTGCCAGCACCTCGGCAGGGGGTTCCTACGAGCAGTACTTC. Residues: CASTSAGGSYEQYF.

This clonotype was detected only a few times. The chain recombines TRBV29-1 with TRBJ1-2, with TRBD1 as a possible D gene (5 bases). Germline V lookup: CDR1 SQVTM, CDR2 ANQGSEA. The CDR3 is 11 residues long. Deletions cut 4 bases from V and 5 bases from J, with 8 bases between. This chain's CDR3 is CSVGTRYGYTF. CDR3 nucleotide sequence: TGCAGCGTTGGGACACGGTATGGCTACACCTTC.

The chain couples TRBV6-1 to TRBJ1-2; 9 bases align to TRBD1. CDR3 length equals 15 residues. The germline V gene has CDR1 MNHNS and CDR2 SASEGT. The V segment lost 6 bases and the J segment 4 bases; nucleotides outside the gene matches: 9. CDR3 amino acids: CASSRDRATFYGYTF. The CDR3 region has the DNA TGTGCCAGCAGCAGGGACAGGGCAACATTCTATGGCTACACCTTC.

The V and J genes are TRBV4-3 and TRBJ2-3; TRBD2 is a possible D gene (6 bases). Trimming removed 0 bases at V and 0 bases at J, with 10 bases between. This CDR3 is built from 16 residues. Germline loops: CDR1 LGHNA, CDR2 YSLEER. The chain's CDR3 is CASSQDGTHSTDTQYF. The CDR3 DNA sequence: TGCGCCAGCAGCCAAGATGGGACTCATAGCACAGATACGCAGTATTTT.

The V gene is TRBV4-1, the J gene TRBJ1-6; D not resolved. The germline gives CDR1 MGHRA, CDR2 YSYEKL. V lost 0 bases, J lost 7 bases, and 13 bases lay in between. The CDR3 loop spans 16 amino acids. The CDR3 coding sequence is TGCGCCAGCAGCCAAGATGTCGTGCGGAGAAATTCACCCCTCCACTTT. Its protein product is CASSQDVVRRNSPLHF.

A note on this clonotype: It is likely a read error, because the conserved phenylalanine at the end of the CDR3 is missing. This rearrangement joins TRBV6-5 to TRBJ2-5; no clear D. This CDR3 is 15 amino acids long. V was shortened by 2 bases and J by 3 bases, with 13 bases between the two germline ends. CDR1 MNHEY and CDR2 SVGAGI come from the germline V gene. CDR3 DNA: TGTGCCAGCAGTTACGGGATGATGACCAAAGAGACCCAGTACCTC. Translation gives CASSYGMMTKETQYL.

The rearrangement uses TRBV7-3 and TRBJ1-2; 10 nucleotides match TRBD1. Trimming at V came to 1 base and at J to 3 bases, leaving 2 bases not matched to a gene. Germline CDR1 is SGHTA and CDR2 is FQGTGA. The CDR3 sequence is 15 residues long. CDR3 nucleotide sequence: TGTGCCAGCAGCTTAATGACAGGGGGCGACTATGGCTACACCTTC. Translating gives CASSLMTGGDYGYTF.

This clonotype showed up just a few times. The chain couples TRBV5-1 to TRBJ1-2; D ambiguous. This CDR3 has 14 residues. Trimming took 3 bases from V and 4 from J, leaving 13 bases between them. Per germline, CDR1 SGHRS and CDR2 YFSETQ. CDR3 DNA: TGCGCCAGCAGCTCTAAGGTCGCCGGCTATGGCTACACCTTC. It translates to CASSSKVAGYGYTF.

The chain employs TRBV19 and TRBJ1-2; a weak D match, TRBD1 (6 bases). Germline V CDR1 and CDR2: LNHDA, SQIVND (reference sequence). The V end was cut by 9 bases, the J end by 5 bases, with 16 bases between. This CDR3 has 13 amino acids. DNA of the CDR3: TGTGCCAGCCAGCCGGACAGAGATTATGGCTACACCTTC. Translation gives CASQPDRDYGYTF.

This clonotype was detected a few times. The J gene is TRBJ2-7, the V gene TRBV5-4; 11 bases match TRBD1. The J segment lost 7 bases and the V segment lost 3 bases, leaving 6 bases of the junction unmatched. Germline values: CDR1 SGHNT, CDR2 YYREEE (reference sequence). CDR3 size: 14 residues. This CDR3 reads CASSSPDRGQEQYF. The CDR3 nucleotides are TGTGCCAGCAGCTCCCCGGACAGGGGGCAGGAGCAGTACTTC.

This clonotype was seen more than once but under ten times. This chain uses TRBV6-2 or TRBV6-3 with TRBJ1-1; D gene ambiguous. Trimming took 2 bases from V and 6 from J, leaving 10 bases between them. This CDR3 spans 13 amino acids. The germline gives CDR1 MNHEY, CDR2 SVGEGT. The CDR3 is CASSYDGGAEAFF. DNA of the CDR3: TGTGCCAGCAGTTACGATGGAGGCGCTGAAGCTTTCTTT.

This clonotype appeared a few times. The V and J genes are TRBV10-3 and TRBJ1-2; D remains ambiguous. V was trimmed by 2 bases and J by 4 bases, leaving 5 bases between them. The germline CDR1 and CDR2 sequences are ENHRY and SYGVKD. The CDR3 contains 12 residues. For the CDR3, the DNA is TGTGCCATCAGTGAGGGAATCTATGGCTACACCTTC. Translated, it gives CAISEGIYGYTF.

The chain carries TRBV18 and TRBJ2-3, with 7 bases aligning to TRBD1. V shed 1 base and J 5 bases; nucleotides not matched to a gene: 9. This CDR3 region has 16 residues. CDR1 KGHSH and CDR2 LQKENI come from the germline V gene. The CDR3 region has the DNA TGTGCCAGCTCACCACAGATACGACAGGGAAAAGATACGCAGTATTTT. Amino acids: CASSPQIRQGKDTQYF.

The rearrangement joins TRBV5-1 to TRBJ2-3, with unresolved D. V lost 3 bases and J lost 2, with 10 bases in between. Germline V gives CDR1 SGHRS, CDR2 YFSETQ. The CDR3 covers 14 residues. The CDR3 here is CASSSLGYTDTQYF. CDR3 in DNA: TGCGCCAGCAGCTCACTGGGATACACAGATACGCAGTATTTT.

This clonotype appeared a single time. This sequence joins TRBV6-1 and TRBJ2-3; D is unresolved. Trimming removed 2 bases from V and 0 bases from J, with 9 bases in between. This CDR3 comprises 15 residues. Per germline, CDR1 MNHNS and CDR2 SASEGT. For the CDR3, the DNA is TGTGCCAGCAGTGAAAATATCCCTAGCACAGATACGCAGTATTTT. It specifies CASSENIPSTDTQYF.

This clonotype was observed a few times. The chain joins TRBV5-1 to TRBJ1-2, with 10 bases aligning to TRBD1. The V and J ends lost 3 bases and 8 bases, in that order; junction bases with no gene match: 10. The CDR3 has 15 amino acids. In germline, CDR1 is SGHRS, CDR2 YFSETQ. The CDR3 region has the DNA TGCGCCAGCAGCTCGTTGTTAGGGACAGGGGACGGCTACACCTTC. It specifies CASSSLLGTGDGYTF.

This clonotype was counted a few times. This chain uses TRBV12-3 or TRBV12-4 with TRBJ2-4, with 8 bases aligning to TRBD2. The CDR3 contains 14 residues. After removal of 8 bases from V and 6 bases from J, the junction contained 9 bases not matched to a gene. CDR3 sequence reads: CASSPGGPGNIQYF. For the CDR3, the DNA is TGTGCCAGCTCTCCGGGGGGGCCTGGAAACATTCAGTACTTC.

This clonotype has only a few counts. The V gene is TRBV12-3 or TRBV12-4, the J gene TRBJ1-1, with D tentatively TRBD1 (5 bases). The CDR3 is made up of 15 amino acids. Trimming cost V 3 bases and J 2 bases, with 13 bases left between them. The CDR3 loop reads CASSFNRGPNTEAFF. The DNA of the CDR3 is TGTGCCAGCAGTTTCAACCGGGGCCCCAACACTGAAGCTTTCTTT.

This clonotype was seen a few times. The CDR3 loop reads CSASTSAYNEQFF. In DNA form, the CDR3 reads TGCAGTGCTAGTACTAGCGCTTACAATGAGCAGTTCTTC. The chain combines TRBV20-1 with TRBJ2-1; 7 bases agree with TRBD2. This CDR3 contains 13 residues. The trim removed 3 bases at V and 4 bases at J, leaving 3 bases unmatched. CDR1 and CDR2 (germline): DFQATT, SNEGSKA (reference sequence).

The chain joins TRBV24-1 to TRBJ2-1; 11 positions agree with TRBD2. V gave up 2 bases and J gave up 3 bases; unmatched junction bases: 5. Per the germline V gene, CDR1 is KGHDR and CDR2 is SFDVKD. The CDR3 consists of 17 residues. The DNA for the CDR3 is TGTGCCACCAGTGATTCATCCGGGACTAGCGGCTACAATGAGCAGTTCTTC. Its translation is CATSDSSGTSGYNEQFF.